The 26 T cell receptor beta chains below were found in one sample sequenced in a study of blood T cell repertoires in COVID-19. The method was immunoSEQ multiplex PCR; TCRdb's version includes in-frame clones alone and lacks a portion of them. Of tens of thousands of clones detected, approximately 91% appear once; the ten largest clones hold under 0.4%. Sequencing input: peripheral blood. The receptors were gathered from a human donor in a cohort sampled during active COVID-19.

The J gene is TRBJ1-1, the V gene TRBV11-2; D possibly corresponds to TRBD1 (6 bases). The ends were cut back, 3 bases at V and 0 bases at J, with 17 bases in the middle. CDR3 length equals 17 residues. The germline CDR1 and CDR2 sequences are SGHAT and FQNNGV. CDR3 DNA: TGTGCCAGCAGCTTTAGTTCAGGGGAGTTCATGAACACTGAAGCTTTCTTT. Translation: CASSFSSGEFMNTEAFF.

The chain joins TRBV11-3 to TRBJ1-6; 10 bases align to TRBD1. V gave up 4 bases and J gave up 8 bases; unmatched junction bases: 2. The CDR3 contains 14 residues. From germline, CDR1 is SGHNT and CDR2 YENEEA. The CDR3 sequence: CASSSGTGDSPLHF. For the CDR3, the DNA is TGTGCCAGCAGCTCCGGGACAGGGGATTCACCCCTCCACTTT.

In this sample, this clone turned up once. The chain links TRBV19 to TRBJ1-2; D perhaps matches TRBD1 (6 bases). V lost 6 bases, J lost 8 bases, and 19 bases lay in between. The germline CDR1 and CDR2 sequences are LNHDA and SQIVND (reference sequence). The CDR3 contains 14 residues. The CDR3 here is CASRAPTGSRGYTF. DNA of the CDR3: TGTGCCAGTAGGGCCCCGACAGGATCCCGCGGCTACACCTTC.

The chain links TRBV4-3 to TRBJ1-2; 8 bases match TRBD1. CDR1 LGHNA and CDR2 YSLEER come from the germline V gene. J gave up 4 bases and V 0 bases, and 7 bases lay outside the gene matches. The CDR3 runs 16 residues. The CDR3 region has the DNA TGCGCCAGCAGCCAAGATCCCGGGACAGGTACCTATGGCTACACCTTC. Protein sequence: CASSQDPGTGTYGYTF.

The CDR3 region has the DNA TGTGCCAGTAGTTCCCAGGTTAACTCCTACGAGCAGTACTTC. Translation: CASSSQVNSYEQYF. The rearrangement uses TRBV19 and TRBJ2-7; no clear D. Germline V gene lookup returns CDR1 LNHDA and CDR2 SQIVND (reference sequence). The CDR3 has 14 amino acids. V lost 5 bases to trimming and J lost 0 bases, with 11 bases between them.

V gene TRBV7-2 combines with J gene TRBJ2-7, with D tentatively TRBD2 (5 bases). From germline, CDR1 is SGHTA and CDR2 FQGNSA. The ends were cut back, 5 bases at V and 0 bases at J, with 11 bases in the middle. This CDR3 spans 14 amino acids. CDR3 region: CASSPGLSSYEQYF. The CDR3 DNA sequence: TGTGCCAGCAGCCCCGGACTCAGCTCCTACGAGCAGTACTTC.

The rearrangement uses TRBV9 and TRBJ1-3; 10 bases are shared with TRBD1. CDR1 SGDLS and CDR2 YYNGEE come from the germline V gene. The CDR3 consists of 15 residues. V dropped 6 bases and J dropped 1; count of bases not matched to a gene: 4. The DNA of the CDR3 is TGTGCCAGCAAGGGACAGGGGTTTTCTGGAAACACCATATATTTT. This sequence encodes CASKGQGFSGNTIYF.

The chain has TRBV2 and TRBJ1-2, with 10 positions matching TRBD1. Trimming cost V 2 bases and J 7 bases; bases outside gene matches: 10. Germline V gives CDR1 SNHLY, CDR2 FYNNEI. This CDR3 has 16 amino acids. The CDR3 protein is CASSESTGGLFRGYTF. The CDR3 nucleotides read TGTGCCAGCAGTGAATCGACAGGGGGCTTATTTCGTGGCTACACCTTC.

CDR3 protein: CASSIGRVRTGNTEAFF. In DNA, the CDR3 is TGTGCCAGTAGTATTGGCAGGGTCCGGACGGGGAACACTGAAGCTTTCTTT. J is TRBJ1-1 and V is TRBV19; the D gene is possibly TRBD1 (5 bases). The CDR3 has 17 residues. The V end lost 3 bases, the J end lost 1 base, and 18 bases lay between the germline ends. CDR1 is LNHDA and CDR2 is SQIVND in the germline V gene (reference sequence). Filled out from reference TRBV19 and TRBJ1-1, the complete variable domain reads DGGITQSPKYLFRKEGQNVTLSCEQNLNHDAMYWYRQDPGQGLRLIYYSQIVNDFQKGDIAEGYSVSREKKESFPLTVTSAQKNPTAFYLCASSIGRVRTGNTEAFFGQGTRLTVV.

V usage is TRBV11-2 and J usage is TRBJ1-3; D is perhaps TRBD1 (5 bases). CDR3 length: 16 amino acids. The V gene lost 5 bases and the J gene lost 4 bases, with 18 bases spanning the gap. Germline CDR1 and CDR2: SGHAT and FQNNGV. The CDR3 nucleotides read TGTGCCAGCAGCCCCCTTCGGGACTCTCCAGGAAACACCATATATTTT. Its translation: CASSPLRDSPGNTIYF.

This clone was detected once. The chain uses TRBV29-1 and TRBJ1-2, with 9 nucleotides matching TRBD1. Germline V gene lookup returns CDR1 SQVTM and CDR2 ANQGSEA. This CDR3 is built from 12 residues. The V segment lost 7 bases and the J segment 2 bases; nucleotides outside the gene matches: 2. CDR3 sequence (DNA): TGCAGCGCGGGACAGGGCAACTATGGCTACACCTTC. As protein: CSAGQGNYGYTF.

Here the CDR3 reads CASSQNRGYEQYF. CDR3 coding DNA: TGTGCCAGCAGCCAAAACAGGGGGTACGAGCAGTACTTC. This rearrangement joins TRBV3-1 (or the pseudogene TRBV3-2) to TRBJ2-7; 8 positions agree with TRBD1. Per the germline V gene, CDR1 is LGHDT and CDR2 is YNNKEL (reference sequence). The CDR3 has 13 residues. The ends lost 2 bases at V and 4 bases at J; junction bases unmatched: 1.

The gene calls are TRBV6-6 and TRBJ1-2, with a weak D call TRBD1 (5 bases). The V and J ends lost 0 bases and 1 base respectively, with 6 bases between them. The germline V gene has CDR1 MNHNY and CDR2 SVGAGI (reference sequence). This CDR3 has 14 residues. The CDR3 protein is CASSYSDSNYGYTF. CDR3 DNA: TGTGCCAGCAGTTACTCTGACAGTAACTATGGCTACACCTTC.

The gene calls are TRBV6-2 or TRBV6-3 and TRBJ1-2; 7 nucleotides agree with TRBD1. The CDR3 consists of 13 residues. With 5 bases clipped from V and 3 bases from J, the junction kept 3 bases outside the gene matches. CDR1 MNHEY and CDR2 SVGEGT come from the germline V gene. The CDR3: CASSPGTDYGYTF. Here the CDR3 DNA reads TGTGCCAGCAGTCCCGGGACAGACTATGGCTACACCTTC.

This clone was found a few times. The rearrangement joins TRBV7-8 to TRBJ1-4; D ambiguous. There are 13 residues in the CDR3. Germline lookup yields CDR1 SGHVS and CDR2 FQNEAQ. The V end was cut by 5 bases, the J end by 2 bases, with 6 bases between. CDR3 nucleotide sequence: TGTGCCAGCAGCCGCGGTACTAATGAAAAACTGTTTTTT. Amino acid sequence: CASSRGTNEKLFF.

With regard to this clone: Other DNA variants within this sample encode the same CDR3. The CDR3 DNA is TGCGCCAGCAGCTTTCAAGGGGACACTGAAGCTTTCTTT. Amino acids: CASSFQGDTEAFF. V is TRBV5-1 and J is TRBJ1-1; maybe TRBD1 (5 bases). V gave up 2 bases and J gave up 3 bases, with 8 bases separating them. The CDR3 runs to 13 residues. Germline V gene sequence: CDR1 SGHRS, CDR2 YFSETQ.

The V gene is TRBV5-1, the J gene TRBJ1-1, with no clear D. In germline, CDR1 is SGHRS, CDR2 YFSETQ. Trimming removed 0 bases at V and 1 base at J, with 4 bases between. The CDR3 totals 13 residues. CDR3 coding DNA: TGCGCCAGCAGCTTGGTAGCGAACACTGAAGCTTTCTTT. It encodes CASSLVANTEAFF.

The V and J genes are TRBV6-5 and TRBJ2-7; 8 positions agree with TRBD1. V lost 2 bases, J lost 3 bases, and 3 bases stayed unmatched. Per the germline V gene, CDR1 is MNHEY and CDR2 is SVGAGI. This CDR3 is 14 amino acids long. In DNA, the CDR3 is TGTGCCAGCAGTTACGGACAGGGTATCTACGAGCAGTACTTC. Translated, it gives CASSYGQGIYEQYF.

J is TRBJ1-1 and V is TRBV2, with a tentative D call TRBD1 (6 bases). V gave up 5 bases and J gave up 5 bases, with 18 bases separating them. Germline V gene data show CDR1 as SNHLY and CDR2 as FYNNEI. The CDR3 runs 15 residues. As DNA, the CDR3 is TGTGCCAGCAGTAAAATTCGGGACACCGGGACTGAAGCTTTCTTT. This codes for CASSKIRDTGTEAFF. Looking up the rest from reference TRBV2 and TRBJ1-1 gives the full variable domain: EPEVTQTPSHQVTQMGQEVILRCVPISNHLYFYWYRQILGQKVEFLVSFYNNEISEKSEIFDDQFSVERPDGSNFTLKIRSTKLEDSAMYFCASSKIRDTGTEAFFGQGTRLTVV.

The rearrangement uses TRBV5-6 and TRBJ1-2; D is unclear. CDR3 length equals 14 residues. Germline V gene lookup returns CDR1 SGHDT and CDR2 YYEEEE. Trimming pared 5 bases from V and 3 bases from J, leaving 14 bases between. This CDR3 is CASSDWPGDYGYTF. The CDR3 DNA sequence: TGTGCCAGCAGTGACTGGCCGGGAGACTATGGCTACACCTTC.

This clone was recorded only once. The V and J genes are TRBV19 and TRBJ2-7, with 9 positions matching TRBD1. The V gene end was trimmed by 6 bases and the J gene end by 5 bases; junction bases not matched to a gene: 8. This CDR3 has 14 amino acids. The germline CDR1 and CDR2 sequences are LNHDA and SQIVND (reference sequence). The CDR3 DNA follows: TGTGCCAGTAGCCGTACAGGGGGCCCAAACGAGCAGTACTTC. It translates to CASSRTGGPNEQYF.

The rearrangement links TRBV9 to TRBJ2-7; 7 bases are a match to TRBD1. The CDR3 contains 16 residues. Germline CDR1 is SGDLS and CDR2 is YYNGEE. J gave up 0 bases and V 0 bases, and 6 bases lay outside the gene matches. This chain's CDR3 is CASSVGGTVSSYEQYF. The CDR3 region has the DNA TGTGCCAGCAGCGTAGGGGGGACAGTGAGCTCCTACGAGCAGTACTTC.

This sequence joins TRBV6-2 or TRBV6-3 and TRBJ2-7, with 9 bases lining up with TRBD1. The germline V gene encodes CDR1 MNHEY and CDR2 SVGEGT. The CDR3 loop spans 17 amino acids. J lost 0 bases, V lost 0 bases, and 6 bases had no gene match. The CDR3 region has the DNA TGTGCCAGCAGTTACTCGATTGGGGACAGGGACTCCTACGAGCAGTACTTC. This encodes CASSYSIGDRDSYEQYF.

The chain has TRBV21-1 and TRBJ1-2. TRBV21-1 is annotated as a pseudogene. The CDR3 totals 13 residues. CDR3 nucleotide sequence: TGTGCCAGCAGGGACGGGAGCCTTGCTGGCTACACCTTC. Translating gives CASRDGSLAGYTF.

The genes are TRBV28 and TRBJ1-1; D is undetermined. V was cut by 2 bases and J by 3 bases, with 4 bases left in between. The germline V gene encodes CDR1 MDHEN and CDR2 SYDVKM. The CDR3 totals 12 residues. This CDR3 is CASSLQYTEAFF. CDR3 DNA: TGTGCCAGCAGTTTACAGTACACTGAAGCTTTCTTT. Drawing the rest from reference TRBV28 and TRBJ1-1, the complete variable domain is DVKVTQSSRYLVKRTGEKVFLECVQDMDHENMFWYRQDPGLGLRLIYFSYDVKMKEKGDIPEGYSVSREKKERFSLILESASTNQTSMYLCASSLQYTEAFFGQGTRLTVV.

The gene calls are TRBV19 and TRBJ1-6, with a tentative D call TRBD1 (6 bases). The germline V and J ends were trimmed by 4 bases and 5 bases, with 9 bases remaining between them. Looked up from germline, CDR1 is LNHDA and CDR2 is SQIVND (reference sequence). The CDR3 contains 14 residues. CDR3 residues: CASSTGVNNSPLHF. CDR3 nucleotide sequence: TGTGCCAGTAGTACAGGGGTGAATAATTCACCCCTCCACTTT.